This paragraph covers one T cell receptor (beta chain) sequence. Losses at the gene ends were 5 bases for V and 8 bases for J; bases not matched to a gene: 13. The CDR3 is 16 residues long. CDR1 and CDR2 (germline): SGHTA, FQGNSA. Measured with immunoSEQ multiplex PCR; TCRdb has only the in-frame clones, and not every one. The sample consists of 360,000 or so clones, about 91% of them appearing once. Treatment here: around 19 received Ad26.COV2.S at low or high dose, single or two shots; roughly five received placebo; per-sample allocation not given. It was on day 63 after the first vaccine or placebo injection that samples were taken. This sample was included in a study of Ad26.COV2.S vaccination and SARS-CoV-2 variants.

The genes are TRBV7-2 and TRBJ2-1; 9 bases match TRBD2. The sequencing here drew on peripheral blood, taken in a trial of Ad26.COV2.S vaccine versus placebo. This sequence was found in a person aged 18-65 years who received the Ad26.COV2.S COVID-19 vaccine or a placebo. CDR3 sequence reads: CASSPVYAGGFDEQFF. The CDR3 DNA reads as TGTGCCAGCAGCCCGGTTTATGCGGGAGGGTTCGATGAGCAGTTCTTC.